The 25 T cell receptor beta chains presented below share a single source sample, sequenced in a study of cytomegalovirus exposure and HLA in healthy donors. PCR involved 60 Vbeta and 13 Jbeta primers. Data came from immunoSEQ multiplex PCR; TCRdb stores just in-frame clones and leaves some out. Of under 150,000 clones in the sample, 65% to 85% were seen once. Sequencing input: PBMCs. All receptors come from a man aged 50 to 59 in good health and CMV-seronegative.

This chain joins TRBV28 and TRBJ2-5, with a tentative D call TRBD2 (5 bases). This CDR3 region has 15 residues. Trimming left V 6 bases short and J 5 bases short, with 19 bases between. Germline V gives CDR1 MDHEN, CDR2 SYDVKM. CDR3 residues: CASSDPGPAAETQYF. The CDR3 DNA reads TGTGCCAGCAGCGACCCGGGCCCAGCGGCGGAGACCCAGTACTTC.

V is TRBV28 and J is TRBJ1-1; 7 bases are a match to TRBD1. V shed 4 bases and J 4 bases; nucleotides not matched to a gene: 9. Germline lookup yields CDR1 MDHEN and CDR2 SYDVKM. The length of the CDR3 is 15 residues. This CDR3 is CASSSKLAGGTEAFF. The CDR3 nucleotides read TGTGCCAGCAGTTCAAAATTGGCAGGGGGCACTGAAGCTTTCTTT.

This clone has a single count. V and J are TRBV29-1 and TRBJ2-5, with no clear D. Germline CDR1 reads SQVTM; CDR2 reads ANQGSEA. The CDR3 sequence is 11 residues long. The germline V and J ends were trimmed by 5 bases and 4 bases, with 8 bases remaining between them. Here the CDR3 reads CSVSGPETQYF. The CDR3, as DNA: TGCAGCGTTTCTGGCCCAGAGACCCAGTACTTC.

The CDR3 here is CASSPQGQQQETQYF. The CDR3 coding sequence is TGTGCCAGCTCACCACAGGGGCAGCAGCAAGAGACCCAGTACTTC. The rearrangement links TRBV18 to TRBJ2-5, with TRBD1 as a possible D gene (5 bases). The V end lost 1 base, the J end lost 2 bases, and 11 bases lay between the germline ends. CDR1 and CDR2 (germline): KGHSH, LQKENI. There are 15 residues in the CDR3.

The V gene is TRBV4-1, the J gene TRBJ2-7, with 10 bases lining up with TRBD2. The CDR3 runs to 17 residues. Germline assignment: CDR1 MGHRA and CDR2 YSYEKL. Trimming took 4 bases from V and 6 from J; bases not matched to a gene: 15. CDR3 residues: CASSPYTGLAEGGEQYF. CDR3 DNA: TGCGCCAGCAGCCCCTATACTGGACTAGCGGAAGGCGGCGAGCAGTACTTC.

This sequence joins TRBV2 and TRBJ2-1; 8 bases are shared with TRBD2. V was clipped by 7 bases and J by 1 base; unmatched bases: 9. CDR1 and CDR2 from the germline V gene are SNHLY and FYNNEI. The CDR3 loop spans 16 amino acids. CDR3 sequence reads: CASKSGSTTSYNEQFF. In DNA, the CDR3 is TGTGCCAGCAAGAGCGGGAGTACGACATCCTACAATGAGCAGTTCTTC. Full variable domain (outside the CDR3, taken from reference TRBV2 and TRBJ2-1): EPEVTQTPSHQVTQMGQEVILRCVPISNHLYFYWYRQILGQKVEFLVSFYNNEISEKSEIFDDQFSVERPDGSNFTLKIRSTKLEDSAMYFCASKSGSTTSYNEQFFGPGTRLTVL.

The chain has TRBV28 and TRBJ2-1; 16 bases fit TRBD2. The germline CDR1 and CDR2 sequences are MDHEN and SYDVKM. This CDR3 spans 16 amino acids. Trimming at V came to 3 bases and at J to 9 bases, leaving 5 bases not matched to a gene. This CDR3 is CASSFGTSGRAAEQFF. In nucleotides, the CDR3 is TGTGCCAGCAGTTTCGGGACTAGCGGGAGGGCCGCTGAGCAGTTCTTC.

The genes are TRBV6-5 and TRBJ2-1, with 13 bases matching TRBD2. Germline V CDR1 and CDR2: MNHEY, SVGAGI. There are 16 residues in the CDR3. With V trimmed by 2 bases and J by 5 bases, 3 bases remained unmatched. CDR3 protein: CASSYDGTSGDNEQFF. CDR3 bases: TGTGCCAGCAGTTACGACGGGACTAGCGGGGACAATGAGCAGTTCTTC.

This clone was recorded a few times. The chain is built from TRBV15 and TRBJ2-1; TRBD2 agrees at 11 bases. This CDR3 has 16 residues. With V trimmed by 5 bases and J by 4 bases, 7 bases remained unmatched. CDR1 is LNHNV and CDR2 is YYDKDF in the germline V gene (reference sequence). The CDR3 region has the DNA TGTGCCACCAGCGGAAGACTAGCGGGACGGTACAATGAGCAGTTCTTC. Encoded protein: CATSGRLAGRYNEQFF.

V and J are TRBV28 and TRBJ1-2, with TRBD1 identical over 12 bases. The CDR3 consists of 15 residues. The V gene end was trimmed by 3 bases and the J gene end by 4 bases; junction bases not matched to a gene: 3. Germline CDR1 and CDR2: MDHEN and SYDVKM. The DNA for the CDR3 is TGTGCCAGCAGTTTTGGGACAGGGGGCATCTATGGCTACACCTTC. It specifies CASSFGTGGIYGYTF.

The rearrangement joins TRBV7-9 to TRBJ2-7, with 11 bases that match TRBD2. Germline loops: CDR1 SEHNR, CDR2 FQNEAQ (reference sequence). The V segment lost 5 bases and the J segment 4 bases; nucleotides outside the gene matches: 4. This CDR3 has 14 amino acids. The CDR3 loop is CASSVLAGDYEQYF. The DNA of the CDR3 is TGTGCCAGCAGCGTACTAGCGGGAGATTACGAGCAGTACTTC.

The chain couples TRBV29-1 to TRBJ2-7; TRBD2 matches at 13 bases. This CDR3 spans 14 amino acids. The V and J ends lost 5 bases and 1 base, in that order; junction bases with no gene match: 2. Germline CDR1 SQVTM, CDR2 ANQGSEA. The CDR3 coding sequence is TGCAGCGTTAGGGGACTAGCGGGATCCTACGAGCAGTACTTC. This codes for CSVRGLAGSYEQYF.

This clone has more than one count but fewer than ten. The CDR3 region has the DNA TGCGCCAGCAGCCCCCGGGGGGGAGGGCCTTCCTACGAGCAGTACTTC. Translation gives CASSPRGGGPSYEQYF. This sequence joins TRBV5-1 and TRBJ2-7; 8 positions agree with TRBD2. The CDR3 is made up of 16 amino acids. The V gene's germline CDR1 is SGHRS and CDR2 YFSETQ. V was clipped by 4 bases and J by 1 base; unmatched bases: 10.

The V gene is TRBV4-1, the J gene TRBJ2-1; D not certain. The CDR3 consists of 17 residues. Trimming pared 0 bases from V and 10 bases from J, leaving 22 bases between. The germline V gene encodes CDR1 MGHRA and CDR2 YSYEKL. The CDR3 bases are TGCGCCAGCAGCCAAGATGAGGATGCGAGACCCCATCGCGAGCAGTTCTTC. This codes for CASSQDEDARPHREQFF.

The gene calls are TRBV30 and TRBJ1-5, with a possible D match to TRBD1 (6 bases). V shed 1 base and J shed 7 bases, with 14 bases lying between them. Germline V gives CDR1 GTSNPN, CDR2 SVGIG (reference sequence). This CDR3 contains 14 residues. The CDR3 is CAWSGISGDQPQHF. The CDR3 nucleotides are TGTGCCTGGAGTGGAATTTCAGGGGACCAGCCCCAGCATTTT.

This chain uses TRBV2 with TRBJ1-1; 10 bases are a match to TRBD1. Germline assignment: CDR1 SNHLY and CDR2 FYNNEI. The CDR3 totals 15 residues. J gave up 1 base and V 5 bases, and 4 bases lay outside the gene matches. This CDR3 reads CASSRDRGGNTEAFF. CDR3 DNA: TGTGCCAGCAGTAGGGACAGGGGTGGGAACACTGAAGCTTTCTTT.

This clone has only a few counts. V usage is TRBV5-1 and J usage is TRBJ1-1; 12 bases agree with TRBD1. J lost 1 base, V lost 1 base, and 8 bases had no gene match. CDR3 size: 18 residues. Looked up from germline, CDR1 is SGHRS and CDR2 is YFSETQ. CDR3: CASSLPPGQGARNTEAFF. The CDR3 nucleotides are TGCGCCAGCAGCTTGCCCCCGGGACAGGGGGCTCGGAACACTGAAGCTTTCTTT.

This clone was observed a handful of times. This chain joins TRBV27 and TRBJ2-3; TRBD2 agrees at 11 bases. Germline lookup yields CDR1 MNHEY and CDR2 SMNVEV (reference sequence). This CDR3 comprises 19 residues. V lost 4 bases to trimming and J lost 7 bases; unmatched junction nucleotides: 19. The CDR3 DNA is TGTGCCAGCAGTTCCGGGGTTAGCGGGAGGGCCCGACTGTTTTATACGCAGTATTTT. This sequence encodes CASSSGVSGRARLFYTQYF.

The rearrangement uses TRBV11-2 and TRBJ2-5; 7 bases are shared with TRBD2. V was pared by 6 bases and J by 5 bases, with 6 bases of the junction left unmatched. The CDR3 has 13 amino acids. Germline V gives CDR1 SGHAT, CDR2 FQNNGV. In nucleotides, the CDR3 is TGTGCCAGCAGTCGTGGACTAGAGGAGACCCAGTACTTC. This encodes CASSRGLEETQYF.

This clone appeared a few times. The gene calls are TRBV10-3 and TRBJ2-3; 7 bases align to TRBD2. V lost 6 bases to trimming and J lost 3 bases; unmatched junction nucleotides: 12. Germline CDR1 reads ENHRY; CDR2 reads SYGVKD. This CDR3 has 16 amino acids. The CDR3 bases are TGTGCCATCAGCACCTTGGGGGGGGGAGCAACAGATACGCAGTATTTT. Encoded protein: CAISTLGGGATDTQYF.

The CDR3 DNA reads as TGTGCCAGCTGGCGGCAGGGCAATGAGCAGTTCTTC. Translating gives CASWRQGNEQFF. V gene TRBV6-1 combines with J gene TRBJ2-1, with TRBD1 as a possible D gene (5 bases). The CDR3 is 12 residues long. V lost 8 bases, J lost 6 bases, and 11 bases lay in between. Germline CDR1 MNHNS, CDR2 SASEGT.

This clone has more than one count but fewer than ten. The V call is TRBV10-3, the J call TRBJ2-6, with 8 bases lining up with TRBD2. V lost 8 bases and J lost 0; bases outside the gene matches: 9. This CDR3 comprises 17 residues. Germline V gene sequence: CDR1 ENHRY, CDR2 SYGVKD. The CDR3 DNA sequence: TGTGCCATCTCGAGCACCGGGGGGGGCTCTGGGGCCAACGTCCTGACTTTC. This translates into CAISSTGGGSGANVLTF.

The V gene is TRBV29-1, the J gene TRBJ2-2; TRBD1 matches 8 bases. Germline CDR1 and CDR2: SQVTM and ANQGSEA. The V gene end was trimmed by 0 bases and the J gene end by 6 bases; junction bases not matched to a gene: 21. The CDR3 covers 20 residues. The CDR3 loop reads CSVEDLLVGPGQGKAGELFF. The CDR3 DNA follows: TGCAGCGTTGAAGATCTTCTGGTTGGACCCGGACAGGGAAAGGCCGGGGAGCTGTTTTTT.

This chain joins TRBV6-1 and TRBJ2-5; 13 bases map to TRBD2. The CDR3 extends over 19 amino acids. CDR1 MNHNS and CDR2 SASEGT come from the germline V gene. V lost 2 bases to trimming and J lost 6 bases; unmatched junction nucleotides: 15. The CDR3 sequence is CASSEWPLGLAGVEKTQYF. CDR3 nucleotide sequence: TGTGCCAGCAGTGAATGGCCCCTTGGACTAGCGGGAGTGGAGAAGACCCAGTACTTC.

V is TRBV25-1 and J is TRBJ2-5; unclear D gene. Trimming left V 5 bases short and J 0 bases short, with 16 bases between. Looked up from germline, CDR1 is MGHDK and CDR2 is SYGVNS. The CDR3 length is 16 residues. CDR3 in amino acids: CASSTLRPEYQETQYF. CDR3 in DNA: TGTGCCAGCAGTACTTTGCGGCCAGAGTACCAAGAGACCCAGTACTTC.